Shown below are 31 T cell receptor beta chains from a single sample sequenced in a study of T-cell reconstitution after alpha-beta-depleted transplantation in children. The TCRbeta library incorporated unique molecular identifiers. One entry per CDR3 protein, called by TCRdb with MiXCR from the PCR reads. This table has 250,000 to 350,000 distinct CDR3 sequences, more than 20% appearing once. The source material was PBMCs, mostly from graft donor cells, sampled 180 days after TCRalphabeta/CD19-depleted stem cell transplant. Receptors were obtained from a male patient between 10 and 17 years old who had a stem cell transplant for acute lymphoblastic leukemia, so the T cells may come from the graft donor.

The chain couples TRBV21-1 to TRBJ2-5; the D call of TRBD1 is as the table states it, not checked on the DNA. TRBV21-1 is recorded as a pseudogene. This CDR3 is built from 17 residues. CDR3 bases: TGTGCCAGCAGATACGGGGGCTTTATGGGGACTCAAGAGACCCAGTACTTC. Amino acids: CASRYGGFMGTQETQYF.

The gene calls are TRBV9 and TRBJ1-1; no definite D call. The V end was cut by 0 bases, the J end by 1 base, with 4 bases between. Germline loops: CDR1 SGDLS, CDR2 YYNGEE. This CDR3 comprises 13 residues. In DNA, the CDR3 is TGTGCCAGCAGCGTAGTACCGAACACTGAAGCTTTCTTT. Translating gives CASSVVPNTEAFF.

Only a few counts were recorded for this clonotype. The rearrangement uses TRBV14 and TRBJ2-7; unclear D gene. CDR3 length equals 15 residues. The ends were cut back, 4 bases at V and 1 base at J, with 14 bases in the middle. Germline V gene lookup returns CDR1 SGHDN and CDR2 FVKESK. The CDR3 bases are TGTGCCAGCAGCCCGCTCTATAGAGGTTCCTACGAGCAGTACTTC. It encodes CASSPLYRGSYEQYF.

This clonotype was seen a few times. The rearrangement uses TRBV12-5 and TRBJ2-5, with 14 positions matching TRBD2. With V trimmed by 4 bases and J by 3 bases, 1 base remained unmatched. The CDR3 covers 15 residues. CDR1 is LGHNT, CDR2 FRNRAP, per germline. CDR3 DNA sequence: TGTGCTAGTGGTTGGGGACTAGCGGGAGAAGAGACCCAGTACTTC. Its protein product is CASGWGLAGEETQYF.

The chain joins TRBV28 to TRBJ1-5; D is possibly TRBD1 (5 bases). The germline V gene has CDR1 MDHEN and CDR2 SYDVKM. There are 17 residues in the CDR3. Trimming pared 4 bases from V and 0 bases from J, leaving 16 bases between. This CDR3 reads CASSWDRQLYSNQPQHF. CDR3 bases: TGTGCCAGCAGTTGGGATCGACAGCTGTATAGCAATCAGCCCCAGCATTTT.

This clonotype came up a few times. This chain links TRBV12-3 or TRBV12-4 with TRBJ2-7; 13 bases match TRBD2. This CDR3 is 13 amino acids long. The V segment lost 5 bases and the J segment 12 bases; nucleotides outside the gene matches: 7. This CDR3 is CASSRTSGSVRYF. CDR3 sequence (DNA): TGTGCCAGCAGTCGGACTAGCGGGAGTGTCAGGTACTTC.

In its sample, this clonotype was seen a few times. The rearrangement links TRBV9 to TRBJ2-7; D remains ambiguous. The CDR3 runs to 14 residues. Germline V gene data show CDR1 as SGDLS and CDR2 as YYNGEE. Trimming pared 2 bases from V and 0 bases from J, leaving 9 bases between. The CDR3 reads CASSVSAGSYEQYF. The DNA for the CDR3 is TGTGCCAGCAGCGTGTCGGCAGGCTCCTACGAGCAGTACTTC.

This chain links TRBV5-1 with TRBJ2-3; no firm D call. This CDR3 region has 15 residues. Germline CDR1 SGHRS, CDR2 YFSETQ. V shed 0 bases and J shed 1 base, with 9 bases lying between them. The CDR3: CASSLAWARTDTQYF. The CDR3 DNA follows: TGCGCCAGCAGCTTGGCCTGGGCCCGCACAGATACGCAGTATTTT.

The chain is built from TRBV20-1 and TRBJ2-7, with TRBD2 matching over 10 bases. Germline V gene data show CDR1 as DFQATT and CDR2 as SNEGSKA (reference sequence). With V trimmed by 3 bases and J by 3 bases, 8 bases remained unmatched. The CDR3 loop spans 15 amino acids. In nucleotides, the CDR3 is TGCAGTGCTAGGGGGCCACTAGCGGGAATCTACGAGCAGTACTTC. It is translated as CSARGPLAGIYEQYF.

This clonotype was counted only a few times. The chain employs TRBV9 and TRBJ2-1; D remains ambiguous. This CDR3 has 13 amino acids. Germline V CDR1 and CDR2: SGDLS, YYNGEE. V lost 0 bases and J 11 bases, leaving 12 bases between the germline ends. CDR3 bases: TGTGCCAGCAGCGTAGGGAGATCAGGTCAGCAGTTCTTC. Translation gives CASSVGRSGQQFF.

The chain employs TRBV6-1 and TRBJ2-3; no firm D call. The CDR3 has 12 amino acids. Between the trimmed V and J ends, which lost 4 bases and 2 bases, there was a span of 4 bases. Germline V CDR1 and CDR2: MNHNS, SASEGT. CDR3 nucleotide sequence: TGTGCCAGCAGTGTTTTCACAGATACGCAGTATTTT. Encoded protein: CASSVFTDTQYF.

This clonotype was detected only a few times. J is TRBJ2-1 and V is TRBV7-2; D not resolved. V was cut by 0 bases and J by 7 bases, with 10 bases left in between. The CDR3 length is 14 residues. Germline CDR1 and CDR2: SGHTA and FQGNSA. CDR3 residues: CASSLAGWFNEQFF. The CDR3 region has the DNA TGTGCCAGCAGCTTAGCGGGATGGTTTAATGAGCAGTTCTTC.

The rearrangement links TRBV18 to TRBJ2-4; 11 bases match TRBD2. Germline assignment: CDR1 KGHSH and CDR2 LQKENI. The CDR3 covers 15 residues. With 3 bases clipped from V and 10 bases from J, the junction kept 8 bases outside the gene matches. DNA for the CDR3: TGTGCCAGCTCACCGTGGTTAGCGGGAGGGGATATTCAGTACTTC. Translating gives CASSPWLAGGDIQYF.

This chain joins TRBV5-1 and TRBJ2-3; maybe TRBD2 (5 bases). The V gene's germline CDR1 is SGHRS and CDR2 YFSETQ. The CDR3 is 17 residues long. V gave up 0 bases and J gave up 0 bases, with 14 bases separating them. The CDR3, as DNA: TGCGCCAGCAGCTTGGCCCCCGGACTTTCTAGCACAGATACGCAGTATTTT. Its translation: CASSLAPGLSSTDTQYF.

CDR3: CASSQQGLLNYGYTF. The CDR3 DNA is TGTGCCAGCAGCCAACAGGGCCTTCTTAACTATGGCTACACCTTC. The J gene is TRBJ1-2, the V gene TRBV27; TRBD1 might be the D (6 bases). The V end lost 6 bases, the J end lost 1 base, and 15 bases lay between the germline ends. The CDR3 has 15 residues. Germline V gene sequence: CDR1 MNHEY, CDR2 SMNVEV (reference sequence).

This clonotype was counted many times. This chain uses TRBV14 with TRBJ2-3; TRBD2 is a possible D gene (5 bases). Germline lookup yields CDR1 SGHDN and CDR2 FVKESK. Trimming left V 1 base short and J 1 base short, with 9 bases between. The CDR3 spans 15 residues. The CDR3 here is CASSQGGLRTDTQYF. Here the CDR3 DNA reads TGTGCCAGCAGCCAAGGAGGGTTACGCACAGATACGCAGTATTTT.

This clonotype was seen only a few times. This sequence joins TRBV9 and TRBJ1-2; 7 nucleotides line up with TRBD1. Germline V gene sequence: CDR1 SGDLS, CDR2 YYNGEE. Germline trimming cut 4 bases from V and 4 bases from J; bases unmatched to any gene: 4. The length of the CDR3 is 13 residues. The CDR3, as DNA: TGTGCCAGCAGCCGACAGGGTCTCTATGGCTACACCTTC. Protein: CASSRQGLYGYTF.

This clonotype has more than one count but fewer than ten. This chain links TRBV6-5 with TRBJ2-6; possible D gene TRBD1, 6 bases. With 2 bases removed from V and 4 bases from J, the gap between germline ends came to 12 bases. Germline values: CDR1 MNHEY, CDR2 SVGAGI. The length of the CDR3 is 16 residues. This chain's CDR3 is CASSYEGGTGANVLTF. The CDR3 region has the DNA TGTGCCAGCAGTTACGAAGGGGGAACGGGGGCCAACGTCCTGACTTTC.

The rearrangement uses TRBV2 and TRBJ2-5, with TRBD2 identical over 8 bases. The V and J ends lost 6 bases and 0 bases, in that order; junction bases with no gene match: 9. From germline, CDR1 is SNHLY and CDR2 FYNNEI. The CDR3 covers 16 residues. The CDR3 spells CASSEDDSGDQETQYF. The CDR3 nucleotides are TGTGCCAGCAGCGAGGATGATAGCGGGGACCAAGAGACCCAGTACTTC.

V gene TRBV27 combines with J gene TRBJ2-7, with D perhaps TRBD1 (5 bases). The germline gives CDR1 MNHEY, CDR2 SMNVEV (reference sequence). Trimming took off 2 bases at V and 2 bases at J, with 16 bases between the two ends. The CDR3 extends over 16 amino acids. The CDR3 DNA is TGTGCCAGCAGTTTACAGGGTGACTTAGTGGCCTACGAGCAGTACTTC. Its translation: CASSLQGDLVAYEQYF.

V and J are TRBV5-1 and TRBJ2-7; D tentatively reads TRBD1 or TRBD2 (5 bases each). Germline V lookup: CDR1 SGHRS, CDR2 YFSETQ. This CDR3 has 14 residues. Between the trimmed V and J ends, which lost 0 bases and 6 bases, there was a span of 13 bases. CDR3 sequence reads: CASSLVGDLGEQYF. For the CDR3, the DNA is TGCGCCAGCAGCTTGGTTGGGGACCTTGGCGAGCAGTACTTC.

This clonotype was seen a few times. The CDR3 spells CASSPLGTTEAFF. The CDR3 DNA reads TGTGCCAGCTCGCCTCTGGGGACAACTGAAGCTTTCTTT. The chain employs TRBV18 and TRBJ1-1; D possibly corresponds to TRBD1 (6 bases). The germline V gene has CDR1 KGHSH and CDR2 LQKENI. V lost 6 bases to trimming and J lost 5 bases, with 13 bases between them. The length of the CDR3 is 13 residues.

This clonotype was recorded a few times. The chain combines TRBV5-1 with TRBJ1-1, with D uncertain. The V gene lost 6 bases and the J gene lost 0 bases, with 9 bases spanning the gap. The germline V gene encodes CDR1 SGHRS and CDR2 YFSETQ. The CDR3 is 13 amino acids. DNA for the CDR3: TGCGCCAGCAATGGGCATTTGAACACTGAAGCTTTCTTT. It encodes CASNGHLNTEAFF.

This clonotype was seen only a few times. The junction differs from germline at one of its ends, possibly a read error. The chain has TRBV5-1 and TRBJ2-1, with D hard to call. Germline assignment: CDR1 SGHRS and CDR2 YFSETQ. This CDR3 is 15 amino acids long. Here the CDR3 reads CASSLAASSNNEQFF. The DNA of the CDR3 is TGCGCCAGCAGCTTGGCAGCGTCCTCCAACAATGAGCAGTTCTTC.

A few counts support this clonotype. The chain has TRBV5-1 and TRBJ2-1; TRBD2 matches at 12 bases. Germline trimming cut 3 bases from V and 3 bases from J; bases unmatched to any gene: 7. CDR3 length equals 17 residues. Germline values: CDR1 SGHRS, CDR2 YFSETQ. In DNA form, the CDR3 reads TGCGCCAGCAGCTGGGGACTAGCGGGTTCCCGCTACAATGAGCAGTTCTTC. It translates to CASSWGLAGSRYNEQFF.

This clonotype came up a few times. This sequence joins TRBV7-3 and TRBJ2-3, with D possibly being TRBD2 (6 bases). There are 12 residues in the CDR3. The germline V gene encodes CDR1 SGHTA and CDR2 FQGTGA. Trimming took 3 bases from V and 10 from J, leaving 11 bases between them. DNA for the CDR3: TGTGCCAGCAGCTTGGCGGGATATGCGCAGTATTTT. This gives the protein CASSLAGYAQYF.

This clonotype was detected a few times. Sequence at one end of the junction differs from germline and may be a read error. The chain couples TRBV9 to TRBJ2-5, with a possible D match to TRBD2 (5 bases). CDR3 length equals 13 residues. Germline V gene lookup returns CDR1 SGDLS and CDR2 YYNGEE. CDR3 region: CASSLGGREAQYF. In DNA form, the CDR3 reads TGTGCCAGCAGCCTAGGAGGCAGAGAGGCCCAGTACTTC.

The CDR3 loop reads CSASRGTDTQYF. DNA of the CDR3: TGCAGTGCTAGTAGGGGCACAGATACGCAGTATTTT. The chain employs TRBV20-1 and TRBJ2-3; D call uncertain. The germline V gene has CDR1 DFQATT and CDR2 SNEGSKA (reference sequence). This CDR3 comprises 12 residues. V dropped 3 bases and J dropped 1 base, with 5 bases sitting between them.

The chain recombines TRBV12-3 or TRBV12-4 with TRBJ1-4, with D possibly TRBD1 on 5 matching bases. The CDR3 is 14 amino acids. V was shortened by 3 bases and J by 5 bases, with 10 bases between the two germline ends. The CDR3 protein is CASSFIRQNEKLFF. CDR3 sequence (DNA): TGTGCCAGCAGTTTCATTCGACAGAATGAAAAACTGTTTTTT.

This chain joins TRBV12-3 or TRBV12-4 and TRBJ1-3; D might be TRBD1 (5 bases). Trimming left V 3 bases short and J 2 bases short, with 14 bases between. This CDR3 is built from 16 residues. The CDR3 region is CASSFWGRGTGNTIYF. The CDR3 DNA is TGTGCCAGCAGTTTTTGGGGCCGAGGAACTGGAAACACCATATATTTT.

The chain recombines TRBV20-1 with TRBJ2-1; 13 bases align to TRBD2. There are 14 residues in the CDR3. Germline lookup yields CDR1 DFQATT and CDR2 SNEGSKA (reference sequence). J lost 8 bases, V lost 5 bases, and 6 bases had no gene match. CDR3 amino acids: CSASGTSGIYEQFF. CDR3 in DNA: TGCAGTGCTTCCGGGACTAGCGGGATCTATGAGCAGTTCTTC.